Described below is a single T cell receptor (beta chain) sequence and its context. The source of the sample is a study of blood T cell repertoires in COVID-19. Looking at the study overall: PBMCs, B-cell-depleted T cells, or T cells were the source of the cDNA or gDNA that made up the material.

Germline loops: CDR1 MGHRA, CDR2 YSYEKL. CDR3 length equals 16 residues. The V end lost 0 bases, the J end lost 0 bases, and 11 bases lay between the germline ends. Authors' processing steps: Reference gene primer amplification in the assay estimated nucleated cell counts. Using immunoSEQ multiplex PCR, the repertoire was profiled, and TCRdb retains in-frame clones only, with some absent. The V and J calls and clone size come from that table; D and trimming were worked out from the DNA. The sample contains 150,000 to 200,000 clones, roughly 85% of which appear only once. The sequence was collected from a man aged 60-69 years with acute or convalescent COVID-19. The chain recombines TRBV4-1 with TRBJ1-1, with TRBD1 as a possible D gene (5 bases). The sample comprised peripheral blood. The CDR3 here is CASSQDDSRVNTEAFF. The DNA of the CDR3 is TGCGCCAGCAGCCAAGATGACAGCCGGGTGAACACTGAAGCTTTCTTT.